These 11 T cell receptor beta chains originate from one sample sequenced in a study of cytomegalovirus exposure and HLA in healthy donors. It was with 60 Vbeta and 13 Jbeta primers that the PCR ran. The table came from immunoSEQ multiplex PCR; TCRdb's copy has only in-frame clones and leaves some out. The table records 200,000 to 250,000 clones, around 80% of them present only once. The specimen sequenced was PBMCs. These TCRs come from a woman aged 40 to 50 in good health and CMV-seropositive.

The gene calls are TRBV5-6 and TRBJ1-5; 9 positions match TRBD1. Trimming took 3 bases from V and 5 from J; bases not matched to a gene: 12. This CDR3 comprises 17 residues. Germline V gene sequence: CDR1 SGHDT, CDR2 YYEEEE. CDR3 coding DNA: TGTGCCAGCAGCTCGATGACAGGGGGTTATACTGATCAGCCCCAGCATTTT. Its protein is CASSSMTGGYTDQPQHF.

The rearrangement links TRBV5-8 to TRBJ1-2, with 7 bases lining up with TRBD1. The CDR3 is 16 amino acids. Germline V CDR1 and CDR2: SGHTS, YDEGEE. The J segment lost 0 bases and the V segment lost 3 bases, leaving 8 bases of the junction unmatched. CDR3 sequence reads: CASSWGQLVANYGYTF. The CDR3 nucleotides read TGTGCCAGCAGCTGGGGACAGCTGGTCGCTAACTATGGCTACACCTTC.

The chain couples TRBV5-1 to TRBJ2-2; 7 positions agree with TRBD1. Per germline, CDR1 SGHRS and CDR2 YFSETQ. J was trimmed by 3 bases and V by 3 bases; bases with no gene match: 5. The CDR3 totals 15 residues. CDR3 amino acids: CASSSRTGDTGELFF. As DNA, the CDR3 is TGCGCCAGCAGCTCTAGGACAGGCGACACCGGGGAGCTGTTTTTT.

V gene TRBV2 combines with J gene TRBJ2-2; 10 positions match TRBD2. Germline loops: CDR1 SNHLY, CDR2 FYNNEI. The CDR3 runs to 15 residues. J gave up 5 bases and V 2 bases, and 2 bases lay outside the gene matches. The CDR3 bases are TGTGCCAGCAGTGAACTAGCGGGGGTAACCGGGGAGCTGTTTTTT. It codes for CASSELAGVTGELFF.

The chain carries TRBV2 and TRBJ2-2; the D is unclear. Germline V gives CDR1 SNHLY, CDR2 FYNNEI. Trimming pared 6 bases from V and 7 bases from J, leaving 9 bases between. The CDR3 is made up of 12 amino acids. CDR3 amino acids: CASSTRVGELFF. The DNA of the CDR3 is TGTGCCAGCAGCACACGGGTCGGGGAGCTGTTTTTT.

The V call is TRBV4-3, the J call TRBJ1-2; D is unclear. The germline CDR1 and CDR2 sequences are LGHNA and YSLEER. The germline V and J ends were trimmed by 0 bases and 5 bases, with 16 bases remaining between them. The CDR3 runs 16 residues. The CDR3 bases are TGCGCCAGCAGCCAAGATGTTCAGGTACTCTCGTATGGCTACACCTTC. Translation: CASSQDVQVLSYGYTF.

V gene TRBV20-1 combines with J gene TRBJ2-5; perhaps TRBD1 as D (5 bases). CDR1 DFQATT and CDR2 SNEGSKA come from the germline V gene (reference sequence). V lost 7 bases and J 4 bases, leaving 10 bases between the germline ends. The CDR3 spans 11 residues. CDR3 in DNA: TGCAGTGTGCAGGGCGTAGAGACCCAGTACTTC. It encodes CSVQGVETQYF.

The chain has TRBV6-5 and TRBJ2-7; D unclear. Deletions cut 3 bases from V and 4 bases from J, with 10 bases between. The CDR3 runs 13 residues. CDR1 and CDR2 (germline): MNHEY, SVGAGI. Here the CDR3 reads CASSYRGSYEQYF. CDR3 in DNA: TGTGCCAGCAGTTATCGAGGTTCTTACGAGCAGTACTTC.

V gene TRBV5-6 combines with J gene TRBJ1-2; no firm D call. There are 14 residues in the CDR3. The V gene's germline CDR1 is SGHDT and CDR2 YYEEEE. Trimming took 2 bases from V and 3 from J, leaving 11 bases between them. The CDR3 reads CASSLLDVDYGYTF. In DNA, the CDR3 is TGTGCCAGCAGCTTACTCGATGTTGACTATGGCTACACCTTC. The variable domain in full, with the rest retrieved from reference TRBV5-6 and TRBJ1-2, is DAGVTQSPTHLIKTRGQQVTLRCSPKSGHDTVSWYQQALGQGPQFIFQYYEEEERQRGNFPDRFSGHQFPNYSSELNVNALLLGDSALYLCASSLLDVDYGYTFGSGTRLTVV.

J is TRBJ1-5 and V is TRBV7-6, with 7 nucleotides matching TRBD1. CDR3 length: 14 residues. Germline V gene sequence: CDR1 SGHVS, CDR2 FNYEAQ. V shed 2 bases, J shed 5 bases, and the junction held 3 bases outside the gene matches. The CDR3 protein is CASSLTQGHQPQHF. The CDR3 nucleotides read TGTGCCAGCAGCTTAACACAGGGGCATCAGCCCCAGCATTTT.

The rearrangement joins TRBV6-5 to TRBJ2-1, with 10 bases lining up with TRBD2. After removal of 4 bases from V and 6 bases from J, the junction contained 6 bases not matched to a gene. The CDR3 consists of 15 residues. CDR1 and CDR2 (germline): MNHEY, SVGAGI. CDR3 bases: TGTGCCAGCAGTTTCGAGAGCGGGGGGGGCAATGAGCAGTTCTTC. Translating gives CASSFESGGGNEQFF.